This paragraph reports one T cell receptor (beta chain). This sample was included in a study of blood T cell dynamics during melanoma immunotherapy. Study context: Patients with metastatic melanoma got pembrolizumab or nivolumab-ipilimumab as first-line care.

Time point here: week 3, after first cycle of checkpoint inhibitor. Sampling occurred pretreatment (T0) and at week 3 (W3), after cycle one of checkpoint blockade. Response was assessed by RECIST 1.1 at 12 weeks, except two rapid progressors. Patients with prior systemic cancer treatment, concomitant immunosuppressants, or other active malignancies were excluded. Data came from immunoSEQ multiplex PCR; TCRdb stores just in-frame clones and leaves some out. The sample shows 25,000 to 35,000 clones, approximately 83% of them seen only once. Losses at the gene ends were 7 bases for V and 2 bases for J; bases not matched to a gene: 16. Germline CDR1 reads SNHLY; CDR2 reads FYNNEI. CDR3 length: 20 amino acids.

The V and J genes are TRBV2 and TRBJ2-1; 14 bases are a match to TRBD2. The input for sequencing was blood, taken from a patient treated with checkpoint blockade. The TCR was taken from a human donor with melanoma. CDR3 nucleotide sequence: TGTGCCAGCAACCTCTTATTCGGGACTAGCGGGAGCAAAGCCTACAATGAGCAGTTCTTC. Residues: CASNLLFGTSGSKAYNEQFF.